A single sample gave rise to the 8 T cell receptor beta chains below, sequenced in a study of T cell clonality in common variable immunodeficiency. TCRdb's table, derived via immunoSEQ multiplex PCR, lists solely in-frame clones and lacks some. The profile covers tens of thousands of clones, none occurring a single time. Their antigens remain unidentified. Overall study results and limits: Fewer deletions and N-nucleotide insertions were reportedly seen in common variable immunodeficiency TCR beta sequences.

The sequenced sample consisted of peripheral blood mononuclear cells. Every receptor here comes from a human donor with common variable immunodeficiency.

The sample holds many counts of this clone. The CDR3 bases that were read are TGTGCCAGCAGCGCCTACGCCATAGCGGACTCCTACGAG. Encoded protein: CASSAYAIADSYE. The entire CDR3 protein is CASSAYAIADSYEQYF. V gene TRBV3-1 (or the pseudogene TRBV3-2) combines with J gene TRBJ2-7, with a weak D call TRBD2 (6 bases). The read is 3 residues too short to cover the CDR3 end, so that end is filled in from the germline J gene. Trimming stripped 5 bases from V and 0 bases from J, with 17 bases between. Germline-derived CDR1 and CDR2 are LGHDT and YNNKEL (reference sequence). The length of the CDR3 is 16 residues.

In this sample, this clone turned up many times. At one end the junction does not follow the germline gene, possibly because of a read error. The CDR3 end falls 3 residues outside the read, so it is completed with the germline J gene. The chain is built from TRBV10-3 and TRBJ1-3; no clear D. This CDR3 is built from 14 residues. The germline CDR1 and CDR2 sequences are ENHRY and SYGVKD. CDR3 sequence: CAISGGLAGNTIYF. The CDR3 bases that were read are TGTGCCATCAGCGGTGGCCTAGCTGGCAACACC.

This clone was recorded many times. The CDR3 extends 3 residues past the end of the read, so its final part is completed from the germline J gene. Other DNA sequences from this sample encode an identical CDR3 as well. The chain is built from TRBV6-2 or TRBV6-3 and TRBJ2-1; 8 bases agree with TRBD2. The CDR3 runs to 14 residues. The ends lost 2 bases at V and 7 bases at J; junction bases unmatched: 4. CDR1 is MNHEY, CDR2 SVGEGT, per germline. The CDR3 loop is CASSYPLAGNEQFF. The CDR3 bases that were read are TGTGCCAGCAGTTACCCCCTAGCGGGTAATGAG.

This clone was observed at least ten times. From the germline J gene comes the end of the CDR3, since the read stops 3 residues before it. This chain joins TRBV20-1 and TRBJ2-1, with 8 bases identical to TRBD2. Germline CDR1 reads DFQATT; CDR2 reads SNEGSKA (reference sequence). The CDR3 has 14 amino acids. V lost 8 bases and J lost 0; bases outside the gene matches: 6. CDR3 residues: CSSSRGGSYNEQFF. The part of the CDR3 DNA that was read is TGCAGTTCGAGTCGGGGGGGCTCCTACAATGAG.

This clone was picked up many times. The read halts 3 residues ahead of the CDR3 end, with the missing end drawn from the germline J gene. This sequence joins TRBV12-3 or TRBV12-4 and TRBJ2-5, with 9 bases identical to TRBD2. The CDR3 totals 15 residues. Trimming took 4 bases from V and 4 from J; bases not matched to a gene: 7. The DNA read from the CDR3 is TGTGCCAGCAGTTGGGGCGGGGGGGAGGGAGAGACC. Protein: CASSWGGGEGET. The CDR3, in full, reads CASSWGGGEGETQYF.

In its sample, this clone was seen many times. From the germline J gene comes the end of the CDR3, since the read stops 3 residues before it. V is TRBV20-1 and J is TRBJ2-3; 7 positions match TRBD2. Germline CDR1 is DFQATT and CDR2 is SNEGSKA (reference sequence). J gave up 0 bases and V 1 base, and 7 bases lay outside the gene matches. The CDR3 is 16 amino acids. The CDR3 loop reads CSARGWGGYSTDTQYF. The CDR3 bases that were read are TGCAGTGCTAGAGGTTGGGGGGGTTATAGCACAGATACG.

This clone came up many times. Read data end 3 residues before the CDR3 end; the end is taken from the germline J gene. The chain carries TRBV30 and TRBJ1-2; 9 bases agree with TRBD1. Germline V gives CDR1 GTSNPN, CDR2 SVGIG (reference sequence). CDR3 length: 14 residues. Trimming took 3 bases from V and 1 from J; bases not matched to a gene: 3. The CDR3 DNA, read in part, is TGTGCCTGGAGAGGACAGGGGATTAACTATGGC. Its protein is CAWRGQGINYG. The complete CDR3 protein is CAWRGQGINYGYTF.

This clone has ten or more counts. The CDR3 spells CASSLVIPPEQYF. The covered CDR3 bases are TGTGCCAGCAGCTTAGTAATCCCCCCCGAG. The rearrangement links TRBV7-2 to TRBJ2-7, with D uncertain. The missing CDR3 end, 3 residues past where the read stops, is filled in from the germline J gene. The CDR3 has 13 residues. Per germline, CDR1 SGHTA and CDR2 FQGNSA. The V end lost 1 base, the J end lost 6 bases, and 10 bases lay between the germline ends.